This passage covers 30 T cell receptor beta chains from one sample sequenced in a study of beta chain features in type 1 diabetes. Reverse transcription of all isolated RNA meant that expressed TCRB transcripts were sequenced. The data were produced by immunoSEQ multiplex PCR, yet TCRdb's version contains in-frame clones alone and is incomplete. The profile shows tens of thousands of clones, 51% of them singletons. The material sequenced was Tregs from blood. The source of these receptors is a woman aged 18 to 35 in good health.

A few counts support this clone. For the CDR3, the DNA is TGCGCCAGCAGCTTGGGTAGCGGCCAAGAGACCCAGTACTTC. This sequence encodes CASSLGSGQETQYF. The rearrangement links TRBV5-1 to TRBJ2-5; the D gene is possibly TRBD2 (6 bases). Trimming cost V 0 bases and J 1 base, with 7 bases left between them. Germline values: CDR1 SGHRS, CDR2 YFSETQ. The CDR3 spans 14 residues.

The rearrangement links TRBV14 to TRBJ1-2; 10 bases map to TRBD1. Germline CDR1 is SGHDN and CDR2 is FVKESK. The length of the CDR3 is 14 residues. Trimming took 1 base from V and 7 from J; bases not matched to a gene: 3. The CDR3 DNA reads as TGTGCCAGCAGCCAAGGATGGACAGGGGGTGGCTACACCTTC. It is translated as CASSQGWTGGGYTF.

V usage is TRBV7-2 and J usage is TRBJ2-5, with D tentatively TRBD1 (5 bases). This CDR3 spans 15 amino acids. CDR1 and CDR2 (germline): SGHTA, FQGNSA. Trimming took 5 bases from V and 7 from J, leaving 20 bases between them. The CDR3 spells CASSAPDIRLRTQYF. The CDR3 bases are TGTGCCAGCAGCGCCCCGGACATAAGACTGAGGACCCAGTACTTC.

This clone was observed a few times. The CDR3, as DNA: TGTGCCAGCAGCTCCTTGGGCGGGAGTTTGTACGAGCAGTACTTC. Translated, it gives CASSSLGGSLYEQYF. V usage is TRBV5-5 and J usage is TRBJ2-7; the match to TRBD2 covers 7 bases. With 3 bases clipped from V and 4 bases from J, the junction kept 10 bases outside the gene matches. CDR1 SGHKS and CDR2 YYEKEE come from the germline V gene (reference sequence). This CDR3 spans 15 amino acids.

J is TRBJ2-7 and V is TRBV7-9, with 13 positions matching TRBD2. Germline trimming cut 4 bases from V and 6 bases from J; bases unmatched to any gene: 6. The CDR3 length is 15 residues. Germline V CDR1 and CDR2: SEHNR, FQNEAQ (reference sequence). In DNA form, the CDR3 reads TGTGCCAGCAGCTCTACTAGCGGGAGGGCCCTCGAGCAGTACTTC. As protein: CASSSTSGRALEQYF. The full variable domain, its missing parts supplied by reference TRBV7-9 and TRBJ2-7, is DTGVSQNPRHKITKRGQNVTFRCDPISEHNRLYWYRQTLGQGPEFLTYFQNEAQLEKSRLLSDRFSAERPKGSFSTLEIQRTEQGDSAMYLCASSSTSGRALEQYFGPGTRLTVT.

The chain uses TRBV6-5 and TRBJ1-5; D perhaps matches TRBD1 (6 bases). The V end lost 5 bases, the J end lost 1 base, and 9 bases lay between the germline ends. CDR1 is MNHEY and CDR2 is SVGAGI in the germline V gene. This CDR3 region has 14 residues. The CDR3 DNA is TGTGCCAGCAGTAGGGGGTTGAGCAATCAGCCCCAGCATTTT. Amino acids: CASSRGLSNQPQHF.

J is TRBJ2-3 and V is TRBV4-2, with D hard to call. This CDR3 contains 13 residues. V lost 4 bases to trimming and J lost 6 bases, with 11 bases between them. CDR1 and CDR2 (germline): LGHNA, YNFKEQ. CDR3 nucleotide sequence: TGTGCCAGCAGCCTAAACAGCCGGGATACGCAGTATTTT. Translation: CASSLNSRDTQYF.

This chain links TRBV11-2 with TRBJ2-6; TRBD2 matches at 12 bases. The trim removed 4 bases at V and 2 bases at J, leaving 9 bases unmatched. The CDR3 is 19 residues long. Germline V gene lookup returns CDR1 SGHAT and CDR2 FQNNGV. CDR3 in DNA: TGTGCCAGCAGCTCTACGACTAGCGGGAGTTTTACTGGGGCCAACGTCCTGACTTTC. It is translated as CASSSTTSGSFTGANVLTF. The full variable domain, in which reference TRBV11-2 and TRBJ2-6 provide the parts outside the CDR3, is EAGVAQSPRYKIIEKRQSVAFWCNPISGHATLYWYQQILGQGPKLLIQFQNNGVVDDSQLPKDRFSAERLKGVDSTLKIQPAKLEDSAVYLCASSSTTSGSFTGANVLTFGAGSRLTVL.

This clone was picked up a small number of times. This chain joins TRBV2 and TRBJ2-1, with a tentative D call TRBD2 (6 bases). CDR3 length: 15 amino acids. Deletions cut 4 bases from V and 7 bases from J, with 17 bases between. The V gene's germline CDR1 is SNHLY and CDR2 FYNNEI. As DNA, the CDR3 is TGTGCCAGCAGTGTGATTACCGGTCGGGGGAATGAGCAGTTCTTC. Protein: CASSVITGRGNEQFF.

V gene TRBV28 combines with J gene TRBJ2-7; the match to TRBD1 covers 11 bases. The trim removed 7 bases at V and 3 bases at J, leaving 11 bases unmatched. The CDR3 runs to 16 residues. Germline CDR1 and CDR2: MDHEN and SYDVKM. The CDR3 sequence: CASNAQGGTGGYEQYF. The CDR3 DNA follows: TGTGCCAGCAATGCCCAGGGAGGGACAGGGGGCTACGAGCAGTACTTC. Drawing the rest from reference TRBV28 and TRBJ2-7, the complete variable domain is DVKVTQSSRYLVKRTGEKVFLECVQDMDHENMFWYRQDPGLGLRLIYFSYDVKMKEKGDIPEGYSVSREKKERFSLILESASTNQTSMYLCASNAQGGTGGYEQYFGPGTRLTVT.

V gene TRBV18 combines with J gene TRBJ1-2; a weak D match, TRBD1 (5 bases). CDR1 is KGHSH and CDR2 is LQKENI in the germline V gene. CDR3 size: 13 residues. Trimming removed 4 bases at V and 6 bases at J, with 12 bases between. CDR3 nucleotides: TGTGCCAGCTCACGGGAAGACAGCCATGGCTACACCTTC. The encoded protein is CASSREDSHGYTF.

The gene calls are TRBV4-3 and TRBJ2-2; 7 nucleotides line up with TRBD1. The J segment lost 1 base and the V segment lost 4 bases, leaving 6 bases of the junction unmatched. Germline assignment: CDR1 LGHNA and CDR2 YSLEER. The CDR3 has 16 amino acids. The CDR3 loop reads CASSLGQALNTGELFF. The CDR3 region has the DNA TGCGCCAGCAGCCTAGGACAGGCTTTGAACACCGGGGAGCTGTTTTTT.

This clone was counted only a few times. V gene TRBV7-3 combines with J gene TRBJ1-5; D uncertain. CDR1 is SGHTA, CDR2 FQGTGA, per germline. Trimming removed 5 bases from V and 9 bases from J, with 11 bases in between. The CDR3 is made up of 12 amino acids. CDR3 region: CASSPPGRPQHF. CDR3 DNA sequence: TGTGCCAGCAGCCCTCCGGGGAGGCCCCAGCATTTT.

V usage is TRBV2 and J usage is TRBJ1-3; a weak D match, TRBD1 (6 bases). CDR1 is SNHLY, CDR2 FYNNEI, per germline. V was shortened by 8 bases and J by 0 bases, with 14 bases between the two germline ends. CDR3 length equals 15 residues. CDR3 sequence reads: CASDDQGLSGNTIYF. In DNA, the CDR3 is TGTGCCAGCGATGATCAGGGGCTCTCTGGAAACACCATATATTTT. Variable domain in full (rest from reference TRBV2 and TRBJ1-3): EPEVTQTPSHQVTQMGQEVILRCVPISNHLYFYWYRQILGQKVEFLVSFYNNEISEKSEIFDDQFSVERPDGSNFTLKIRSTKLEDSAMYFCASDDQGLSGNTIYFGEGSWLTVV.

J is TRBJ2-5 and V is TRBV6-5; maybe TRBD2 (6 bases). The last part of the DNA fits TRBJ2-7 better; the J call may be wrong. From germline, CDR1 is MNHEY and CDR2 SVGAGI. The CDR3 spans 15 residues. In DNA, the CDR3 is TGTGCCAGCAGTCCCCGTGGGGCGGGGTCCTACGAGCAGTACTTC. It yields the protein CASSPRGAGSYEQYF.

The chain has TRBV5-1 and TRBJ1-2; 7 nucleotides match TRBD1. J lost 5 bases, V lost 3 bases, and 10 bases had no gene match. Germline values: CDR1 SGHRS, CDR2 YFSETQ. The CDR3 is 15 residues long. For the CDR3, the DNA is TGCGCCAGCAGCTCGGGACAGAACACTCCGTATGGCTACACCTTC. Translating gives CASSSGQNTPYGYTF.

In this sample, this clone turned up a few times. The chain uses TRBV15 and TRBJ1-4, with D hard to call. This CDR3 has 15 amino acids. Between the trimmed V and J ends, which lost 3 bases and 7 bases, there was a span of 15 bases. CDR1 is LNHNV and CDR2 is YYDKDF in the germline V gene (reference sequence). In DNA form, the CDR3 reads TGTGCCACCAGCAGTAACCCAGGTCGTGGTGAAAAACTGTTTTTT. Amino acid sequence: CATSSNPGRGEKLFF.

This clone was counted only a few times. The chain carries TRBV4-2 and TRBJ2-5; 12 nucleotides align to TRBD1. CDR1 is LGHNA, CDR2 YNFKEQ, per germline. This CDR3 is built from 20 residues. V shed 5 bases and J 5 bases; nucleotides not matched to a gene: 21. DNA of the CDR3: TGTGCCAGCAGCAAGAACCCCTCTGGGACAGGGGGCGGCTCAGGGGAGACCCAGTACTTC. Translation gives CASSKNPSGTGGGSGETQYF.

The genes are TRBV7-9 and TRBJ2-7; 10 bases align to TRBD2. There are 14 residues in the CDR3. V shed 4 bases, J shed 6 bases, and the junction held 6 bases outside the gene matches. Germline V gene sequence: CDR1 SEHNR, CDR2 FQNEAQ (reference sequence). The CDR3 DNA reads as TGTGCCAGCAGCTCTCTAGCGGGAGCAATCGAGCAGTACTTC. It specifies CASSSLAGAIEQYF.

This rearrangement joins TRBV5-4 to TRBJ2-1, with 12 nucleotides matching TRBD2. The V segment lost 4 bases and the J segment 7 bases; nucleotides outside the gene matches: 6. Germline assignment: CDR1 SGHNT and CDR2 YYREEE (reference sequence). The CDR3 has 15 amino acids. The CDR3 nucleotides are TGTGCCAGCAGCCCCCGACTAGCGGGAGTTAATGAGCAGTTCTTC. Its translation is CASSPRLAGVNEQFF.

In its sample, this clone ranks as medium-sized. The chain uses TRBV5-1 and TRBJ2-1; no clear D. This CDR3 spans 18 amino acids. Trimming left V 3 bases short and J 0 bases short, with 19 bases between. Germline V CDR1 and CDR2: SGHRS, YFSETQ. The CDR3 spells CASSSLSHSYSSYNEQFF. CDR3 nucleotide sequence: TGCGCCAGCAGCTCATTGTCCCACAGTTACAGCTCCTACAATGAGCAGTTCTTC.

The rearrangement links TRBV7-8 to TRBJ1-2; a possible D gene is TRBD1 (5 bases). With 5 bases removed from V and 6 bases from J, the gap between germline ends came to 10 bases. The CDR3 is 12 amino acids. Germline CDR1 SGHVS, CDR2 FQNEAQ. The CDR3 DNA sequence: TGTGCCAGCAGCCCCTGGGGGGATGGCTACACCTTC. Translated: CASSPWGDGYTF.

The sample holds one count of this clone. J is TRBJ2-3 and V is TRBV7-3; D may be TRBD2 (5 bases). With 8 bases removed from V and 0 bases from J, the gap between germline ends came to 12 bases. The germline CDR1 and CDR2 sequences are SGHTA and FQGTGA. This CDR3 has 14 residues. CDR3 amino acids: CASRPGSSTDTQYF. CDR3 nucleotide sequence: TGTGCCAGCCGCCCGGGATCTAGCACAGATACGCAGTATTTT. The full variable domain, its missing parts supplied by reference TRBV7-3 and TRBJ2-3, is GAGVSQTPSNKVTEKGKYVELRCDPISGHTALYWYRQSLGQGPEFLIYFQGTGAADDSGLPNDRFFAVRPEGSVSTLKIQRTERGDSAVYLCASRPGSSTDTQYFGPGTRLTVL.

Notes on this clone: The same CDR3 can be traced to other DNA sequences in this sample. The V gene is TRBV29-1, the J gene TRBJ1-2; 8 positions agree with TRBD1. There are 12 residues in the CDR3. The germline V gene encodes CDR1 SQVTM and CDR2 ANQGSEA. J gave up 8 bases and V 3 bases, and 5 bases lay outside the gene matches. The chain's CDR3 is CSVDGQGDGYTF. The DNA for the CDR3 is TGCAGCGTTGATGGACAGGGTGACGGCTACACCTTC.

V and J are TRBV6-6 and TRBJ2-7; 7 bases map to TRBD1. CDR3 length: 11 residues. The V gene end was trimmed by 6 bases and the J gene end by 6 bases; junction bases not matched to a gene: 2. The germline CDR1 and CDR2 sequences are MNHNY and SVGAGI (reference sequence). This CDR3 is CASRAGGEQYF. CDR3 DNA: TGTGCCAGCAGAGCAGGGGGCGAGCAGTACTTC.

The V gene is TRBV19, the J gene TRBJ2-5; 9 bases are shared with TRBD2. The J segment lost 3 bases and the V segment lost 3 bases, leaving 8 bases of the junction unmatched. Germline CDR1 reads LNHDA; CDR2 reads SQIVND (reference sequence). The CDR3 sequence is 16 residues long. The CDR3 region is CASSIVSPSGEETQYF. In nucleotides, the CDR3 is TGTGCCAGTAGTATCGTTAGTCCTAGCGGGGAAGAGACCCAGTACTTC.

This clone was seen more than once but under ten times. The chain combines TRBV27 with TRBJ2-6; D possibly corresponds to TRBD1 (5 bases). This CDR3 has 17 residues. The V end lost 1 base, the J end lost 2 bases, and 12 bases lay between the germline ends. Per the germline V gene, CDR1 is MNHEY and CDR2 is SMNVEV (reference sequence). The CDR3 DNA follows: TGTGCCAGCAGTTTATGGGGCAGAACCCCTGGGGCCAACGTCCTGACTTTC. Protein product: CASSLWGRTPGANVLTF.

The J gene is TRBJ2-7, the V gene TRBV18; 10 positions agree with TRBD1. This CDR3 has 15 amino acids. The trim removed 5 bases at V and 1 base at J, leaving 5 bases unmatched. CDR1 and CDR2 (germline): KGHSH, LQKENI. The CDR3 DNA follows: TGTGCCAGCTCAGGGACAGGGGCCCTATCCTACGAGCAGTACTTC. Amino acids: CASSGTGALSYEQYF.

The chain uses TRBV4-1 and TRBJ1-1; the D gene is possibly TRBD1 (6 bases). This CDR3 has 15 amino acids. Germline V lookup: CDR1 MGHRA, CDR2 YSYEKL. Trimming shortened V by 2 bases and J by 4 bases, and 14 bases separated the two germline ends. CDR3 sequence reads: CASSQNRVGSTEAFF. The CDR3 DNA is TGCGCCAGCAGCCAAAACAGGGTTGGGAGCACTGAAGCTTTCTTT.

The V call is TRBV7-9, the J call TRBJ2-1, with TRBD2 identical over 14 bases. V lost 4 bases and J lost 10; bases outside the gene matches: 3. Germline lookup yields CDR1 SEHNR and CDR2 FQNEAQ (reference sequence). The CDR3 loop spans 14 amino acids. Here the CDR3 DNA reads TGTGCCAGCAGCTCGGGACTAGCGGGAGTAGAGCAGTTCTTC. Translated, it gives CASSSGLAGVEQFF.